The entry that follows covers one TCR beta chain sequence. Antigen specificity is unknown. The entry originates in a study of beta chain features in type 1 diabetes. Regarding the study as a whole: Shorter templates may be favored by PCR, equally so in patients and controls. Across patients, naive, central memory and Treg TCRB repertoires exhibited apparently greater similarity than was observed across healthy donors.

The sequenced template was cDNA made from the entire isolated RNA. An average about 3.6 million reads came from naive, central memory and regulatory T cell samples. Clones were read by immunoSEQ multiplex PCR, and TCRdb kept only the in-frame ones, dropping some. The repertoire holds 130,000 or so clones, with 9% to 10% as singletons. All of the sorted populations showed purity greater than 95%. Germline CDR1 is MNHNS and CDR2 is SASEGT. This CDR3 is 18 amino acids long. V lost 4 bases and J lost 2; bases outside the gene matches: 13. The specimen was central memory CD4+ T cells from blood. This TCR came from a woman between 40 and 50 years old in good health. This chain joins TRBV6-1 and TRBJ2-3, with TRBD2 identical over 9 bases. The CDR3 nucleotides read TGTGCCAGCAGTGCCTCGATTTCTAGCGGGATAACCACAGATACGCAGTATTTT. Translating gives CASSASISSGITTDTQYF.